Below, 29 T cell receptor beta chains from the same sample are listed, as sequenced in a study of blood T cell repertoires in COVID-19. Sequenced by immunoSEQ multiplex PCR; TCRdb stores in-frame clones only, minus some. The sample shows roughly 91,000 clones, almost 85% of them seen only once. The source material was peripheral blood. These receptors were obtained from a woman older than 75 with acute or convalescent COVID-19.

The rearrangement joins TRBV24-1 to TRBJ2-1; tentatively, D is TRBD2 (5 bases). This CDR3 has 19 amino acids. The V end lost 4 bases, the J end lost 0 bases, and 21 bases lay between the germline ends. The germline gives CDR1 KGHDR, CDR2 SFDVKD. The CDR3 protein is CATSDPQRAGRGSYNEQFF. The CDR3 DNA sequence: TGTGCCACCAGTGACCCTCAGAGAGCAGGTCGGGGCTCCTACAATGAGCAGTTCTTC.

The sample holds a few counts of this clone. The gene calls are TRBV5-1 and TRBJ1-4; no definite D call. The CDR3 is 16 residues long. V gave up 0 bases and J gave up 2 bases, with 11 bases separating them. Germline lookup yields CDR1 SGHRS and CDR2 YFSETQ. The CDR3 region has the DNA TGCGCCAGCAGCTTGGACGGGTATTCCACTAATGAAAAACTGTTTTTT. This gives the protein CASSLDGYSTNEKLFF.

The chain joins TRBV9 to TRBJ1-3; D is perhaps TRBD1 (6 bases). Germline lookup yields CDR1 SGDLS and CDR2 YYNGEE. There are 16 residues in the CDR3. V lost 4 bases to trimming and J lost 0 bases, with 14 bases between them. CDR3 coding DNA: TGTGCCAGCAGCCAAAGACAGGAGAGCTCTGGAAACACCATATATTTT. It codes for CASSQRQESSGNTIYF.

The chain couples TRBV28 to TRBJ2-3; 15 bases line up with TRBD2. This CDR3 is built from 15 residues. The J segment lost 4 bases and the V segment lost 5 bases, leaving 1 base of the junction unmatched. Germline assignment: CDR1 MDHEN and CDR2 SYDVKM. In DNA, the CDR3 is TGTGCCAGCAGTCGGACTAGCGGGAGGGCAGATACGCAGTATTTT. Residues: CASSRTSGRADTQYF.

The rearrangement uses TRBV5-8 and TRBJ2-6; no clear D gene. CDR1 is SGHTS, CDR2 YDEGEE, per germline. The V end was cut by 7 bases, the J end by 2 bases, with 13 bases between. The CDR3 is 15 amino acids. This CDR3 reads CASAMWSPGANVLTF. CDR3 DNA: TGTGCCAGCGCTATGTGGTCCCCTGGGGCCAACGTCCTGACTTTC. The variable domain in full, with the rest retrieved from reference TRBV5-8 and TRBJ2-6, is EAGVTQSPTHLIKTRGQQATLRCSPISGHTSVYWYQQALGLGLQFLLWYDEGEERNRGNFPPRFSGRQFPNYSSELNVNALELEDSALYLCASAMWSPGANVLTFGAGSRLTVL.

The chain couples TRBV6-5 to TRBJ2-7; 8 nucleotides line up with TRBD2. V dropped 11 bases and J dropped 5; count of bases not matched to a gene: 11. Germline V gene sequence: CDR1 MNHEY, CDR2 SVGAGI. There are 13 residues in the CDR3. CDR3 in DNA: TGTGCCGGCCGCCTAGGACTAGCCCACGAGCAGTACTTC. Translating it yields CAGRLGLAHEQYF.

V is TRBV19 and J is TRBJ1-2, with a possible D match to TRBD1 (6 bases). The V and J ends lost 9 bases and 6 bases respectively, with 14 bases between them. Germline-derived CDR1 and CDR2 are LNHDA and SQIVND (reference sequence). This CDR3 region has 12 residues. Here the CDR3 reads CASRIDRHGYTF. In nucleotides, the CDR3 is TGTGCCAGCAGGATCGACAGGCATGGCTACACCTTC.

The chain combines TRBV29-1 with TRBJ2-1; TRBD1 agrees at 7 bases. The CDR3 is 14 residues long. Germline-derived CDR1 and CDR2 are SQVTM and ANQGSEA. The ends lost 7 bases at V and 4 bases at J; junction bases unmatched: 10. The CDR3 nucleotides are TGCAGCGCATCATCAGGGGGTATTTACAATGAGCAGTTCTTC. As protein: CSASSGGIYNEQFF.

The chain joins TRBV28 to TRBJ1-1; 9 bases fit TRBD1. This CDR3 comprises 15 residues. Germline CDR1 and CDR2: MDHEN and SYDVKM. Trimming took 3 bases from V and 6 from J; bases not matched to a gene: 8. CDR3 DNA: TGTGCCAGCAGTTTGACCGGGACAGGGACCCCTGAAGCTTTCTTT. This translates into CASSLTGTGTPEAFF.

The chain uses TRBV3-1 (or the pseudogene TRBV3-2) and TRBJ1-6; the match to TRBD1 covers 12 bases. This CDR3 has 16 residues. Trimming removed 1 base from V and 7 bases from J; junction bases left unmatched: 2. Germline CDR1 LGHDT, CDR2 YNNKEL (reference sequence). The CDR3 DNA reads TGTGCCAGCAGCCAAGTGGGACAGGGGGCCAATTCACCCCTCCACTTT. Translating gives CASSQVGQGANSPLHF.

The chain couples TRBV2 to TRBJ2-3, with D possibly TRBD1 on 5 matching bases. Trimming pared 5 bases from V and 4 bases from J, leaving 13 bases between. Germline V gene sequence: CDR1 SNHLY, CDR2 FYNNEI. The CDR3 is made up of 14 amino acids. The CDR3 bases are TGTGCCAGCAGTTTGGGCAGGGCGGCAGATACGCAGTATTTT. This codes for CASSLGRAADTQYF.

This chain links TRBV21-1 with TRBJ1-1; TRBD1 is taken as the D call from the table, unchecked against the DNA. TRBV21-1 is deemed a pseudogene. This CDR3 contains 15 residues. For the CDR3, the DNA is TGTGCCAGCAGCAAAGTCAGGGGGCGAGACACTGAAGCTTTCTTT. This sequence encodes CASSKVRGRDTEAFF.

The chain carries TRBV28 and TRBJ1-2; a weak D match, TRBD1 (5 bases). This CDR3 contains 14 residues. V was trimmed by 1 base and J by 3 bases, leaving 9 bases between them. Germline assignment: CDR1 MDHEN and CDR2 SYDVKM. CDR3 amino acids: CASSLSQGDYGYTF. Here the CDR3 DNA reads TGTGCCAGCAGTTTATCGCAGGGCGACTATGGCTACACCTTC.

In DNA, the CDR3 is TGTGCCAGCAGTTTAAGTGGACAGGGCAATCAGCCCCAGCATTTT. Translating it yields CASSLSGQGNQPQHF. The genes are TRBV28 and TRBJ1-5, with TRBD1 identical over 7 bases. V dropped 2 bases and J dropped 2; count of bases not matched to a gene: 3. In germline, CDR1 is MDHEN, CDR2 SYDVKM. This CDR3 spans 15 amino acids.

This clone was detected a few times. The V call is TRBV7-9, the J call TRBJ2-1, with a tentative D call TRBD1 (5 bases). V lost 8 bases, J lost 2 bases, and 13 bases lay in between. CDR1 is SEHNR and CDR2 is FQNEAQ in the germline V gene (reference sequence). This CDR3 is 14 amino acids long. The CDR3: CASLPDMAYNEQFF. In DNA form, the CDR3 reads TGTGCCAGCCTTCCGGACATGGCCTACAATGAGCAGTTCTTC.

CDR3 nucleotide sequence: TGTGCCATCAGTGTAACAGGGGTCTACACCTTC. Translated, it gives CAISVTGVYTF. The chain links TRBV10-3 to TRBJ1-2; TRBD1 aligns across 7 bases. CDR1 and CDR2 from the germline V gene are ENHRY and SYGVKD. V gave up 4 bases and J gave up 10 bases; unmatched junction bases: 3. The CDR3 has 11 amino acids.

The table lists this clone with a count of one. CDR3 in DNA: TGTGCCAGCAGCCTGACTAGCGGGAGGGCCCGAGAGACCCAGTACTTC. It encodes CASSLTSGRARETQYF. The chain combines TRBV28 with TRBJ2-5; 14 bases are a match to TRBD2. V dropped 6 bases and J dropped 4; count of bases not matched to a gene: 7. This CDR3 comprises 16 residues. The V gene's germline CDR1 is MDHEN and CDR2 SYDVKM.

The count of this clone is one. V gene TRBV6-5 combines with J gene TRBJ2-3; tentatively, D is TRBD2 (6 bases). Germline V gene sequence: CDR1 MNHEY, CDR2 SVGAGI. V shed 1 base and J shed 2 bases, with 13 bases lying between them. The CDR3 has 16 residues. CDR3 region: CASSYYRGVFTDTQYF. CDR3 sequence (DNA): TGTGCCAGCAGTTACTATCGCGGGGTCTTCACAGATACGCAGTATTTT.

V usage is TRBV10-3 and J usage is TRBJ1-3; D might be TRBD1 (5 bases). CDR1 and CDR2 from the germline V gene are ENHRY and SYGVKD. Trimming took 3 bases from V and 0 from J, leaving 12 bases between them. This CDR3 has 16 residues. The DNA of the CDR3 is TGTGCCATCAGTGAAAGGGGAATAAACTCTGGAAACACCATATATTTT. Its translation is CAISERGINSGNTIYF.

Here the CDR3 reads CASSSVGGGTEAFF. In nucleotides, the CDR3 is TGTGCCAGCAGCTCAGTCGGGGGAGGCACTGAAGCTTTCTTT. V is TRBV3-1 (or the pseudogene TRBV3-2) and J is TRBJ1-1; weak D call: TRBD1 (5 bases). The CDR3 runs to 14 residues. The V gene lost 5 bases and the J gene lost 4 bases, with 14 bases spanning the gap. Germline assignment: CDR1 LGHDT and CDR2 YNNKEL (reference sequence).

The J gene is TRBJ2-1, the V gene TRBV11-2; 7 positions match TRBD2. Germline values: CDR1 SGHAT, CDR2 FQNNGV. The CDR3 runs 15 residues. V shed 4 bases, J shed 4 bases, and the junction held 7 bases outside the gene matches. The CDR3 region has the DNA TGTGCCAGCAGCTCCCAGGGACTATTTTACAATGAGCAGTTCTTC. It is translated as CASSSQGLFYNEQFF.

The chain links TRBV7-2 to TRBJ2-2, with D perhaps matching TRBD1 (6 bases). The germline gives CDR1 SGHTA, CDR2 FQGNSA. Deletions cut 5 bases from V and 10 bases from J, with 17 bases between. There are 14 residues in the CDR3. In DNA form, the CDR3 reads TGTGCCAGCAGCGGACCGGGACACTCTAAGGAGCTGTTTTTT. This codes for CASSGPGHSKELFF.

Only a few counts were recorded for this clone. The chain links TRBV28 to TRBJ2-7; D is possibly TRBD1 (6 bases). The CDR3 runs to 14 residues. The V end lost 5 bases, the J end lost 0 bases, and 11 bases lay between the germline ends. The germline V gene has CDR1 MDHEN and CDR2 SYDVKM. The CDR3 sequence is CASSTTGSSYEQYF. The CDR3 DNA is TGTGCCAGCAGTACCACAGGGAGCTCCTACGAGCAGTACTTC.

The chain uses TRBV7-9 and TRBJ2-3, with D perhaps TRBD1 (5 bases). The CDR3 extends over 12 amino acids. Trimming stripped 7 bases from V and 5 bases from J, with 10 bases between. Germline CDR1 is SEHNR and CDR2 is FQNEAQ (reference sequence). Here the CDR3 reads CASTLGEDTQYF. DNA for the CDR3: TGTGCCAGCACCCTAGGGGAAGATACGCAGTATTTT.

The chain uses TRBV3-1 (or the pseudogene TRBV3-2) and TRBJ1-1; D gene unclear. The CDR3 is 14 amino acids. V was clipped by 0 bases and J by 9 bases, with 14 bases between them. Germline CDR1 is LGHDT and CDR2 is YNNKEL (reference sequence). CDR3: CASSQEKQSTKAFF. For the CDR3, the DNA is TGTGCCAGCAGCCAAGAAAAACAGTCGACAAAAGCTTTCTTT.

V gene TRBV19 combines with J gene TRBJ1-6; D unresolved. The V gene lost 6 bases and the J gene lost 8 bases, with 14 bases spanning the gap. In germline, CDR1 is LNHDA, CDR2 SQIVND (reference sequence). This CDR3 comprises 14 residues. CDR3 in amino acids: CASRETGSYSPLHF. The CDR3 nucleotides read TGTGCCAGTAGAGAAACGGGATCATATTCACCCCTCCACTTT.

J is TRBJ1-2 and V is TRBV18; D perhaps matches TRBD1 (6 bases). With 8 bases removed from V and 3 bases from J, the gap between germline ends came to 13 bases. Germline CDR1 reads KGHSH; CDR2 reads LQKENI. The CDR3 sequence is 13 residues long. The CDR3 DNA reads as TGTGCCAGCGTTCAGGGGTTGGACTATGGCTACACCTTC. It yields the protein CASVQGLDYGYTF.

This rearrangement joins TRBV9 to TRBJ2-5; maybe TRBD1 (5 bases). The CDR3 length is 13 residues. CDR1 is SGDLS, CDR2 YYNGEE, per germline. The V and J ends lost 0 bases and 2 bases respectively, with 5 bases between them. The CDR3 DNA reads TGTGCCAGCAGCGTAGGACAGCAAGAGACCCAGTACTTC. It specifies CASSVGQQETQYF.

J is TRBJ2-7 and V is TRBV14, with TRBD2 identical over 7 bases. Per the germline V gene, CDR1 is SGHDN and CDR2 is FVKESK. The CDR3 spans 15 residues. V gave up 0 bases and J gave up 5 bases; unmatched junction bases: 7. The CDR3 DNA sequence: TGTGCCAGCAGCCAAGATAGACTAGCAAGGAACGAGCAGTACTTC. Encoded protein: CASSQDRLARNEQYF.